Described below is a single T cell receptor (beta chain) sequence and its context. Its antigen is still unknown. These data come from a study of beta chain features in type 1 diabetes. Study findings and constraints: It was not settled here whether HLA type affects TCRB rearrangement.

Every isolated RNA sample was fully reverse transcribed, so sequencing captured expressed TCRB transcripts. An average of approximately 3.6 million reads was obtained for naive, central memory and regulatory T cell samples. Using immunoSEQ multiplex PCR, the repertoire was profiled, and TCRdb retains in-frame clones only, with some absent. This sample has hundreds of thousands of clones, with 10% to 15% found just once. Central memory, naive, regulatory and stem cell-like memory CD4+ cells were sorted by CD45RO/CCR7/CD25/CD127/CD95/CD27. Germline V gene sequence: CDR1 MNHNS, CDR2 SASEGT. V was trimmed by 7 bases and J by 1 base, leaving 5 bases between them. This CDR3 is built from 11 residues.

The genes are TRBV6-1 and TRBJ2-7; D remains ambiguous. The clonotype originates from a man aged 18 to 29 in good health. The sequencing input was naive CD4+ T cells from blood. The chain's CDR3 is CASTLSYEQYF. The CDR3 DNA is TGTGCCAGCACACTATCCTACGAGCAGTACTTC.